Shown below are 14 T cell receptor beta chains from a single sample sequenced in a study of blood T cell repertoires in COVID-19. Sequenced by immunoSEQ multiplex PCR; TCRdb stores in-frame clones only, minus some. The profile covers fewer than 45,000 clones, with 81% appearing a single time and less than 40% taken by the ten largest. The specimen was peripheral blood. Every receptor here comes from a man aged 40-49 years with active or convalescent COVID-19.

The chain has TRBV18 and TRBJ1-4; maybe TRBD1 (5 bases). The length of the CDR3 is 17 residues. CDR1 and CDR2 (germline): KGHSH, LQKENI. Trimming removed 3 bases from V and 5 bases from J, with 19 bases in between. The CDR3 DNA is TGTGCCAGCTCACCTCCTACTTCAGGGCTCGAAAATGAAAAACTGTTTTTT. This sequence encodes CASSPPTSGLENEKLFF.

The chain couples TRBV19 to TRBJ1-1; TRBD1 is a possible D gene (6 bases). Germline V gives CDR1 LNHDA, CDR2 SQIVND (reference sequence). The length of the CDR3 is 16 residues. V was shortened by 4 bases and J by 1 base, with 16 bases between the two germline ends. CDR3: CASSRITGTPNTEAFF. CDR3 DNA: TGTGCCAGTAGTAGAATAACCGGGACACCGAACACTGAAGCTTTCTTT.

The chain carries TRBV11-2 and TRBJ2-3, with 8 bases identical to TRBD2. J was trimmed by 0 bases and V by 5 bases; bases with no gene match: 13. This CDR3 has 18 residues. In germline, CDR1 is SGHAT, CDR2 FQNNGV. The CDR3 here is CASSPRGGSGRSTDTQYF. The CDR3, as DNA: TGTGCCAGCAGCCCCCGGGGGGGTAGCGGCCGTAGCACAGATACGCAGTATTTT.

This chain links TRBV18 with TRBJ2-7, with TRBD2 matching 12 bases. Germline CDR1 and CDR2: KGHSH and LQKENI. The CDR3 is made up of 16 amino acids. J was trimmed by 6 bases and V by 2 bases; bases with no gene match: 8. The CDR3 is CASSPNLAGGPGEQYF. The CDR3 bases are TGTGCCAGCTCACCAAACCTAGCGGGAGGGCCAGGCGAGCAGTACTTC.

The chain links TRBV27 to TRBJ1-6; D remains ambiguous. The CDR3 runs to 16 residues. Trimming removed 7 bases from V and 4 bases from J, with 17 bases in between. CDR1 and CDR2 (germline): MNHEY, SMNVEV (reference sequence). CDR3 sequence reads: CASTPLPTTYNSPLHF. The CDR3 DNA follows: TGTGCCAGCACCCCTCTCCCCACTACTTATAATTCACCCCTCCACTTT.

The rearrangement joins TRBV2 to TRBJ1-3; TRBD1 might be the D (6 bases). The V gene's germline CDR1 is SNHLY and CDR2 FYNNEI. Deletions cut 6 bases from V and 6 bases from J, with 18 bases between. This CDR3 comprises 15 residues. As DNA, the CDR3 is TGTGCCAGCAGCGTGGGACAAACTGTTCAAAACACCATATATTTT. Translating gives CASSVGQTVQNTIYF.

In this sample, this clone turned up a few times. The chain employs TRBV7-2 and TRBJ2-1; 10 bases agree with TRBD2. Germline V gene lookup returns CDR1 SGHTA and CDR2 FQGNSA. This CDR3 is built from 19 residues. V lost 1 base and J lost 7; bases outside the gene matches: 16. CDR3 residues: CASSLGPPNLAGGKNEQFF. The CDR3 DNA follows: TGTGCCAGCAGCTTAGGGCCGCCGAATTTAGCGGGAGGAAAGAATGAGCAGTTCTTC.

This chain connects TRBV28 to TRBJ2-1; 14 nucleotides agree with TRBD2. V trimming: 4 bases; J trimming: 6 bases; junction bases outside the gene matches: 5. In germline, CDR1 is MDHEN, CDR2 SYDVKM. The CDR3 is 16 amino acids. The CDR3 nucleotides read TGTGCCAGCAGTTCACCCGGACTAGCGGGGGGCAATGAGCAGTTCTTC. Its protein product is CASSSPGLAGGNEQFF.

V is TRBV19 and J is TRBJ2-5; a possible D gene is TRBD1 (6 bases). The length of the CDR3 is 14 residues. CDR1 and CDR2 (germline): LNHDA, SQIVND (reference sequence). V gave up 5 bases and J gave up 5 bases, with 15 bases separating them. As DNA, the CDR3 is TGTGCCAGTAGTTGGCAGGGGTTAAGCGAGACCCAGTACTTC. Amino acids: CASSWQGLSETQYF.

This clone was seen more than once but under ten times. J is TRBJ2-7 and V is TRBV7-3; a weak D match, TRBD1 (6 bases). V was clipped by 4 bases and J by 3 bases, with 10 bases between them. This CDR3 is 13 amino acids long. The germline V gene encodes CDR1 SGHTA and CDR2 FQGTGA. In DNA, the CDR3 is TGTGCCAGCAGCTCCGGGACATTCTACGAGCAGTACTTC. Amino acids: CASSSGTFYEQYF.

The rearrangement uses TRBV28 and TRBJ1-5, with 7 bases identical to TRBD1. Unmatched junction bases numbered 11, after V lost 6 bases and J lost 6 bases. The CDR3 consists of 15 residues. The V gene's germline CDR1 is MDHEN and CDR2 SYDVKM. The CDR3 loop is CASSQTQGTSQPQHF. In nucleotides, the CDR3 is TGTGCCAGCAGCCAAACACAGGGGACCAGTCAGCCCCAGCATTTT.

The V and J genes are TRBV20-1 and TRBJ2-7; 12 bases align to TRBD2. From germline, CDR1 is DFQATT and CDR2 SNEGSKA (reference sequence). The CDR3 loop spans 15 amino acids. The junction had 5 bases not matched to a gene; V was cut back by 3 bases and J by 2 bases. CDR3 DNA: TGCAGTGCTAGTCAAAGGACTAGCGGGACCTACGAGCAGTACTTC. It is translated as CSASQRTSGTYEQYF.

The table lists this clone with a count of one. The rearrangement links TRBV5-1 to TRBJ2-2; no reliable D call. The V end was cut by 0 bases, the J end by 0 bases, with 6 bases between. CDR1 is SGHRS, CDR2 YFSETQ, per germline. The CDR3 has 15 residues. CDR3 nucleotides: TGCGCCAGCAGCTTGGCCGTCGCGAACACCGGGGAGCTGTTTTTT. Translated: CASSLAVANTGELFF.

The count of this clone is one. V and J are TRBV30 and TRBJ1-4; 7 nucleotides match TRBD1. V gave up 4 bases and J gave up 7 bases; unmatched junction bases: 6. In germline, CDR1 is GTSNPN, CDR2 SVGIG (reference sequence). The CDR3 covers 13 residues. CDR3 in DNA: TGTGCCTGGAACAGGGGACGAAGTGAAAAACTGTTTTTT. It specifies CAWNRGRSEKLFF. Full variable domain (remainder filled in from reference TRBV30 and TRBJ1-4): SQTIHQWPATLVQPVGSPLSLECTVEGTSNPNLYWYRQAAGRGLQLLFYSVGIGQISSEVPQNLSASRPQDRQFILSSKKLLLSDSGFYLCAWNRGRSEKLFFGSGTQLSVL.